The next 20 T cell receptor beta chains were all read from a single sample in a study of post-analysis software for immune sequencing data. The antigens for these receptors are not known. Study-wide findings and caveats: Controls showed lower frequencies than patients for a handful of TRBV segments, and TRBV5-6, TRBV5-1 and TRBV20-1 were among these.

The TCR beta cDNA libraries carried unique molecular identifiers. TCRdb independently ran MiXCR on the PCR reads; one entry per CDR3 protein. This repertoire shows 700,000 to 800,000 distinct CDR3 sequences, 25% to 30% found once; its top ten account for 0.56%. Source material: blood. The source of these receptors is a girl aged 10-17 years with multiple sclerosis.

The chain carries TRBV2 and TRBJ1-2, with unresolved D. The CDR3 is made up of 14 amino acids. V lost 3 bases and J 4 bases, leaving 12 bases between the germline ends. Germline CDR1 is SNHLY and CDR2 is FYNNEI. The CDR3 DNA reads TGTGCCAGCAGTGATGGAAGGTTTTTCTATGGCTACACCTTC. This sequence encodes CASSDGRFFYGYTF.

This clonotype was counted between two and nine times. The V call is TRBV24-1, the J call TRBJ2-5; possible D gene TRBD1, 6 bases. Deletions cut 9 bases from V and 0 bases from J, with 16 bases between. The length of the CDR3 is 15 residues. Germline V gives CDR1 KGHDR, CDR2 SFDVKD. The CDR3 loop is CATATKGVNQETQYF. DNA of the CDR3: TGTGCCACCGCGACAAAGGGGGTAAACCAAGAGACCCAGTACTTC.

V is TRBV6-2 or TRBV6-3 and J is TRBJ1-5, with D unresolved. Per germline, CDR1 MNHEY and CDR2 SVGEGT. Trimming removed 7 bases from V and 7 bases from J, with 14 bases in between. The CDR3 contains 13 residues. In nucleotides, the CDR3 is TGTGCCAGCAAGTCGGGAGGGTTCCAGCCCCAGCATTTT. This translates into CASKSGGFQPQHF.

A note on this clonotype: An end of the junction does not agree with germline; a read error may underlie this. CDR3 in DNA: TGCAGTACTAGAGTGATAGAGACCCAGTACTTC. Encoded protein: CSTRVIETQYF. The J gene is TRBJ2-5, the V gene TRBV20-1; perhaps TRBD2 as D (5 bases). CDR3 length: 11 residues. CDR1 DFQATT and CDR2 SNEGSKA come from the germline V gene (reference sequence).

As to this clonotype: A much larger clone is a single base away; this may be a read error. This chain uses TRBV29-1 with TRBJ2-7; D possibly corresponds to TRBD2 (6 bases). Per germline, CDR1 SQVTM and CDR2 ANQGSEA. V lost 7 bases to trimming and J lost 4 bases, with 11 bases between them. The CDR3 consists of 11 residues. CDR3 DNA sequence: TGCAGCGCCACGCGGGAATACGAGCAGTACTTC. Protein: CSATREYEQYF.

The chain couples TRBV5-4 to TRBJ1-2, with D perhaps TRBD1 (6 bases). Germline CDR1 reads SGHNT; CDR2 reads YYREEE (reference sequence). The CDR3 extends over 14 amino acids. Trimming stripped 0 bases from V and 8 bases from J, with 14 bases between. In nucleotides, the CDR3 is TGTGCCAGCAGCTTGGCCCTGACAGGAGGCGGCTACACCTTC. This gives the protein CASSLALTGGGYTF. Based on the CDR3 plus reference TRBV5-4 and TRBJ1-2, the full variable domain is ETGVTQSPTHLIKTRGQQVTLRCSSQSGHNTVSWYQQALGQGPQFIFQYYREEENGRGNFPPRFSGLQFPNYSSELNVNALELDDSALYLCASSLALTGGGYTFGSGTRLTVV.

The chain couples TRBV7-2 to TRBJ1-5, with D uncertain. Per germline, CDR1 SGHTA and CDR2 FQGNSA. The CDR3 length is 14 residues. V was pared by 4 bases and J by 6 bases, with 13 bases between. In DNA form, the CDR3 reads TGTGCCAGCAGCTACGTCGGTAATGGTCAGCCCCAGCATTTT. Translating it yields CASSYVGNGQPQHF.

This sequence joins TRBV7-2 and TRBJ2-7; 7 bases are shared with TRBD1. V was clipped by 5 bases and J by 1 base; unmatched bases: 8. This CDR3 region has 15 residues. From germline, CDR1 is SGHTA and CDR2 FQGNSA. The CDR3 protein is CASSQHDRASYEQYF. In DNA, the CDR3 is TGTGCCAGCAGCCAACACGACAGGGCTTCCTACGAGCAGTACTTC.

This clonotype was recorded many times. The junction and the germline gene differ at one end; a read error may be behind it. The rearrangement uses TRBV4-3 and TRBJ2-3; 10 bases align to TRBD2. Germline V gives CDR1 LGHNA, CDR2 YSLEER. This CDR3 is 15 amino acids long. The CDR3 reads CASSQDRLAGDTQYF. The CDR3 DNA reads TGTGCCAGCAGCCAAGATCGACTAGCGGGAGATACGCAGTATTTT.

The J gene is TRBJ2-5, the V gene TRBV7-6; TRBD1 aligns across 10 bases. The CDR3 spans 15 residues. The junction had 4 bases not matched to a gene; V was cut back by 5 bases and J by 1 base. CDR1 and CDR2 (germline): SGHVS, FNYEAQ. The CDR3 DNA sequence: TGTGCCAGCAGCCCCGACAGGGGGCTCCAAGAGACCCAGTACTTC. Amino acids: CASSPDRGLQETQYF. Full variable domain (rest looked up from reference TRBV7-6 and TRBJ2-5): GAGVSQSPRYKVTKRGQDVALRCDPISGHVSLYWYRQALGQGPEFLTYFNYEAQQDKSGLPNDRFSAERPEGSISTLTIQRTEQRDSAMYRCASSPDRGLQETQYFGPGTRLLVL.

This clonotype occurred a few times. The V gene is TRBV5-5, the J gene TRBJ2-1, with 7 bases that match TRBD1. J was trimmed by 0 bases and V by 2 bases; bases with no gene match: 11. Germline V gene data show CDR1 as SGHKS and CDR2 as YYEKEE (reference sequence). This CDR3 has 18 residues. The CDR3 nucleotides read TGTGCCAGCAGCTTTTTCCAGACAGGGAAGGGCTCCTACAATGAGCAGTTCTTC. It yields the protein CASSFFQTGKGSYNEQFF.

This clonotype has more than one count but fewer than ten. The CDR3: CASSRDSHTDTQYF. The CDR3, as DNA: TGTGCCAGCAGTAGGGACAGCCACACAGATACGCAGTATTTT. The chain joins TRBV12-3 or TRBV12-4 to TRBJ2-3; 7 bases match TRBD1. V lost 5 bases and J lost 2; bases outside the gene matches: 4. There are 14 residues in the CDR3.

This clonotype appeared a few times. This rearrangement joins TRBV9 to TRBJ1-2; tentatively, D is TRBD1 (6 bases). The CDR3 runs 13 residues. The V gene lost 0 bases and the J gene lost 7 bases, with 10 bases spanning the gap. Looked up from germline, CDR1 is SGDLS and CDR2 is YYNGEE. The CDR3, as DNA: TGTGCCAGCAGCGTAGGGGGGGCCGGTGGCTACACCTTC. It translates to CASSVGGAGGYTF.

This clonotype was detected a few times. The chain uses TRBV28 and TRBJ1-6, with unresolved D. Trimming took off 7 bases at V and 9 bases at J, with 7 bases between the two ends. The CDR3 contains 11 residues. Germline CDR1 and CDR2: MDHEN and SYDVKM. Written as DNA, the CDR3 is TGTGCCAGCAATGACGGTTCACCCCTCCACTTT. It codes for CASNDGSPLHF.

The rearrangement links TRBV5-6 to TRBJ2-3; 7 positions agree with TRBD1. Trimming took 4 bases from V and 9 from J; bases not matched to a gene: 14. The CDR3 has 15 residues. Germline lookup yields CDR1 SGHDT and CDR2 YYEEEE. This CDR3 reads CASSRGTDPTRTQYF. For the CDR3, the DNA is TGTGCCAGCAGCCGAGGGACAGACCCAACGAGGACGCAGTATTTT.

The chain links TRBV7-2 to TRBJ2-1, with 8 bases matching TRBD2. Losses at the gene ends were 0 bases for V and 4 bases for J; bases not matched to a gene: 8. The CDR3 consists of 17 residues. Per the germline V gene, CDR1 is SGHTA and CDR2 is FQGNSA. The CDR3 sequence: CASSLALGGGRYNEQFF. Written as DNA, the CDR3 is TGTGCCAGCAGCTTAGCACTTGGCGGGGGGAGGTACAATGAGCAGTTCTTC.

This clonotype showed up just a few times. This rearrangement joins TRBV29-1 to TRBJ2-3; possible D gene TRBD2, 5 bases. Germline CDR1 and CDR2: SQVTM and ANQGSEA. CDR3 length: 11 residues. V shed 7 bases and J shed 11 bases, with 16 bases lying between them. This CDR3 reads CSALAKEGQYF. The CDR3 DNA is TGCAGCGCTTTAGCGAAAGAGGGGCAGTATTTT.

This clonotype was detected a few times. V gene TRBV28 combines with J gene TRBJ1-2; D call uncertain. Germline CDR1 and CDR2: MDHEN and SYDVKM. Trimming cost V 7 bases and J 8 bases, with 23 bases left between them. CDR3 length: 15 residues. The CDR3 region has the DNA TGTGCCAGCACCTACCTTGGAATGAGTGGCTCGGGCTACACCTTC. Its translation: CASTYLGMSGSGYTF.

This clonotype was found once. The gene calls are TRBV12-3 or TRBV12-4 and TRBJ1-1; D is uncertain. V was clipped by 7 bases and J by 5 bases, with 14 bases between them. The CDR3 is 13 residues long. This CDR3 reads CASTKPTGTEAFF. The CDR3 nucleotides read TGTGCCAGCACCAAACCCACGGGGACTGAAGCTTTCTTT.

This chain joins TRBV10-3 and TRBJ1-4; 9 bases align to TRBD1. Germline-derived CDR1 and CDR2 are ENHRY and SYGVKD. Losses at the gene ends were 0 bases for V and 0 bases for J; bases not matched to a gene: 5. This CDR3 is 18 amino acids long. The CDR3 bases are TGTGCCATCAGTGAGTCGCCACAGGGGGCCGCAACTAATGAAAAACTGTTTTTT. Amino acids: CAISESPQGAATNEKLFF.